One sample yielded the 14 T cell receptor beta chains listed below, sequenced in a study of monozygotic twins with inflammatory bowel disease. Reprocessing the 5' RACE reads, TCRdb reports a single entry for every CDR3 protein and omits DNA. The sample table sets out 400,000 to 500,000 distinct CDR3 sequences. The sequencing input was blood. These receptors all stem from a human donor with ulcerative colitis or Crohn's disease, or a healthy co-twin of an affected twin (not recorded which).

The V call is TRBV13, the J call TRBJ1-1; TCRdb designates TRBD1, a call that cannot be tested without DNA. Germline V CDR1 and CDR2: PRHDT, FYEKMQ (reference sequence). The CDR3 loop spans 15 amino acids. CDR3 loop: CASSHLGQANTEAFF.

The chain employs TRBV7-9 and TRBJ2-1. Germline CDR1 and CDR2: SEHNR and FQNEAQ (reference sequence). The CDR3 is made up of 17 amino acids. CDR3: CASSLASVGLLYNEQFF.

The chain is built from TRBV15 and TRBJ1-1. CDR1 LNHNV and CDR2 YYDKDF come from the germline V gene (reference sequence). The CDR3 length is 13 residues. CDR3 in amino acids: CATSRSVNTEAFF.

The rearrangement links TRBV9 to TRBJ2-1; as DNA is missing, the TRBD1 call by TCRdb cannot be tested. The CDR3 contains 18 residues. Per germline, CDR1 SGDLS and CDR2 YYNGEE. Here the CDR3 reads CASSAGDGWGSSYNEQFF.

The rearrangement uses TRBV11-2 and TRBJ1-4. The CDR3 length is 13 residues. The germline gives CDR1 SGHAT, CDR2 FQNNGV. The CDR3 loop reads CASSSDRKEKLFF.

V and J are TRBV12-3 or TRBV12-4 and TRBJ1-5. The CDR3 extends over 12 amino acids. CDR3 sequence reads: CASSTQNQPQHF.

The chain is built from TRBV7-2 and TRBJ1-5. Germline V CDR1 and CDR2: SGHTA, FQGNSA. The CDR3 covers 14 residues. The CDR3 is CASSLGLLSQPQHF.

The chain is built from TRBV19 and TRBJ2-2; TCRdb outputs TRBD1, but without DNA this stays unchecked. This CDR3 has 14 residues. Germline V CDR1 and CDR2: LNHDA, SQIVND (reference sequence). CDR3 amino acids: CASRTGVNTGELFF. Drawing the rest from reference TRBV19 and TRBJ2-2, the complete variable domain is DGGITQSPKYLFRKEGQNVTLSCEQNLNHDAMYWYRQDPGQGLRLIYYSQIVNDFQKGDIAEGYSVSREKKESFPLTVTSAQKNPTAFYLCASRTGVNTGELFFGEGSRLTVL.

This sequence joins TRBV12-3 or TRBV12-4 and TRBJ1-1; TCRdb's D gene call, TRBD1, goes unchecked for lack of DNA. CDR3 length equals 17 residues. The CDR3 here is CASSLRDSGPFMVEAFF.

The chain employs TRBV5-4 and TRBJ2-2; the D gene TCRdb calls, TRBD1, cannot be checked with no DNA. CDR1 and CDR2 (germline): SGHNT, YYREEE (reference sequence). The CDR3 contains 13 residues. The CDR3 sequence is CASSSGVTGELFF.

This sequence joins TRBV7-2 and TRBJ2-1; with no DNA, the TCRdb D assignment of TRBD2 cannot be verified. The CDR3 covers 16 residues. CDR1 and CDR2 (germline): SGHTA, FQGNSA. The CDR3 spells CASSSGLAGGPDEQFF.

This chain joins TRBV27 and TRBJ2-2; TCRdb selects TRBD1, and the lack of DNA leaves this call unchecked. Germline lookup yields CDR1 MNHEY and CDR2 SMNVEV (reference sequence). The CDR3 is 17 amino acids. The CDR3 loop is CASRMALPGQNTGELFF.

This rearrangement joins TRBV7-9 to TRBJ1-1. This CDR3 spans 12 amino acids. The germline gives CDR1 SEHNR, CDR2 FQNEAQ (reference sequence). The CDR3 is CATTVGNTEAFF.

This chain uses TRBV4-1 with TRBJ2-1; the TCRdb D gene call, TRBD2, has no DNA to confirm it. Looked up from germline, CDR1 is MGHRA and CDR2 is YSYEKL. This CDR3 comprises 13 residues. The CDR3 sequence is CASTGGPSDEQFF.